The present TCR beta chain was sequenced within a study of response to subunit inactivated influenza vaccine. Each CDR3 protein is one row after TCRdb ran MiXCR on the RT-PCR reads. In the table there are about half a million distinct CDR3 sequences, roughly 11% of which are singletons. Germline CDR1 reads LNHDA; CDR2 reads SQIVND (reference sequence). The germline V and J ends were trimmed by 5 bases and 4 bases, with 15 bases remaining between them. There are 15 residues in the CDR3. This clonotype originated in a man aged 45 to 65 who received an inactivated influenza vaccine. This specimen consisted of PBMCs from blood, obtained 45 days after vaccination. The chain employs TRBV19 and TRBJ2-1; no clear D gene. The CDR3 is CASSSGRVGYNEQFF. CDR3 DNA sequence: TGTGCCAGTAGTTCGGGTCGAGTGGGGTACAATGAGCAGTTCTTC.